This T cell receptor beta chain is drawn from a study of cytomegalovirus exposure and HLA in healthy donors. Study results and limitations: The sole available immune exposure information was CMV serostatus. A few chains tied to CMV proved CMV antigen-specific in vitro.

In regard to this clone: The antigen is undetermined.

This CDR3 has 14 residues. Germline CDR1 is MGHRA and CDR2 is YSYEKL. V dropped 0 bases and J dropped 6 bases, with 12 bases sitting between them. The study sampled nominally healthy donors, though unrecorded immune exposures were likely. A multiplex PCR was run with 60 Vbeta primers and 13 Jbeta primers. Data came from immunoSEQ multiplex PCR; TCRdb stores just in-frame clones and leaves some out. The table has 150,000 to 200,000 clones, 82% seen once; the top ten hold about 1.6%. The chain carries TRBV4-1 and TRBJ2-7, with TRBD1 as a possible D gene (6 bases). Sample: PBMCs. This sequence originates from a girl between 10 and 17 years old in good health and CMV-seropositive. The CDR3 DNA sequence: TGCGCCAGCAGCCAAGATTTCAGGGGCGCCGAGCAGTACTTC. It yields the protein CASSQDFRGAEQYF.